This T cell receptor (beta chain) is from a study of blood T cell repertoires in COVID-19. The overall study: PBMCs, B-cell-depleted T cells, or T cells provided the cDNA or gDNA that made up the material.

Original methodology: Reference gene primer amplification gave nucleated cell count estimates. TCRdb's table, derived via immunoSEQ multiplex PCR, lists solely in-frame clones and lacks some. V, J and clone size were drawn from that table, and D and trimming were deduced from the DNA. The profile covers about 92,000 clones, with around 85% appearing a single time and roughly 37% taken by the ten largest. Looked up from germline, CDR1 is SGHAT and CDR2 is FQNNGV. Unmatched junction bases numbered 11, after V lost 5 bases and J lost 3 bases. This CDR3 is built from 17 residues. The chain is built from TRBV11-2 and TRBJ2-3; 10 nucleotides agree with TRBD2. This sequence was found in a man older than 75 with acute or convalescent COVID-19. The sequencing input was peripheral blood. CDR3 DNA sequence: TGTGCCAGCAGCCGACTGAACCTAGCGGGAGCGACAGATACGCAGTATTTT. Protein product: CASSRLNLAGATDTQYF.